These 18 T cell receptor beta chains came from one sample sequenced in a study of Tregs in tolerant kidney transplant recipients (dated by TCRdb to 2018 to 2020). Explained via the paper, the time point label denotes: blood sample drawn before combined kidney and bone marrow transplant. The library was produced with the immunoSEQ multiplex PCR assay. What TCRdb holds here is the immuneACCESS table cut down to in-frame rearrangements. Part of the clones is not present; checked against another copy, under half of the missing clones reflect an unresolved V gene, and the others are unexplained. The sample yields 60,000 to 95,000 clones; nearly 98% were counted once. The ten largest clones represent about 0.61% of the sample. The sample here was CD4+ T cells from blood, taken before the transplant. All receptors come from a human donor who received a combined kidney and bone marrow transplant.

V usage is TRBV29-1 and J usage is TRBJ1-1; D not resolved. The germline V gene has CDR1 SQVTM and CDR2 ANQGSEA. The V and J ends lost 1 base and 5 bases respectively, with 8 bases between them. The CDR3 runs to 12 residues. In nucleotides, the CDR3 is TGCAGCGTTGAAGGAGGAACAACTGAAGCTTTCTTT. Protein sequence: CSVEGGTTEAFF.

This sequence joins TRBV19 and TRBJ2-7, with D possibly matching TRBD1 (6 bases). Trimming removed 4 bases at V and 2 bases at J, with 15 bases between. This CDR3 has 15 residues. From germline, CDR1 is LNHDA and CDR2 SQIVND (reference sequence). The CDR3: CASSTRSAGAYEQYF. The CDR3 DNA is TGTGCCAGTAGTACCCGGTCGGCAGGGGCCTACGAGCAGTACTTC.

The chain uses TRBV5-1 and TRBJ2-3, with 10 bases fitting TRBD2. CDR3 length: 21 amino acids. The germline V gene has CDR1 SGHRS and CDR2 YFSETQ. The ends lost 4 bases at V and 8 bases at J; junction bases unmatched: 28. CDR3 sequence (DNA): TGCGCCAGCAGCCGCTATGAACGAAACCCTAGCGGGGGTCGGTTTCGGCCTACGCAGTATTTT. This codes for CASSRYERNPSGGRFRPTQYF.

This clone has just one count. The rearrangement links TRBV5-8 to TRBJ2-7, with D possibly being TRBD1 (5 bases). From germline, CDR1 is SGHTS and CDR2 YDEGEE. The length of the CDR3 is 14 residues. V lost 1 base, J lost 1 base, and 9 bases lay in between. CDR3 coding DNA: TGTGCCAGCAGCTTGTTGGCAGGGTCCTACGAGCAGTACTTC. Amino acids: CASSLLAGSYEQYF.

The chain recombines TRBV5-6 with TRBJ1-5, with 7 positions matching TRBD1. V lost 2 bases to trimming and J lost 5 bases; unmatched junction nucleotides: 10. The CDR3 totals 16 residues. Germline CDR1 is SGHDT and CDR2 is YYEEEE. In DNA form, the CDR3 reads TGTGCCAGCAGCTTCTCCGGGACAGTTGTCGATCAGCCCCAGCATTTT. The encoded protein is CASSFSGTVVDQPQHF.

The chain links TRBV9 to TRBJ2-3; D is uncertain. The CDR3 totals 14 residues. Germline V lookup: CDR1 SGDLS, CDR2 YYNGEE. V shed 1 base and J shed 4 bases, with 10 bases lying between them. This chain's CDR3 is CASSVKIEPDTQYF. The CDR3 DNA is TGTGCCAGCAGCGTAAAGATAGAACCAGATACGCAGTATTTT.

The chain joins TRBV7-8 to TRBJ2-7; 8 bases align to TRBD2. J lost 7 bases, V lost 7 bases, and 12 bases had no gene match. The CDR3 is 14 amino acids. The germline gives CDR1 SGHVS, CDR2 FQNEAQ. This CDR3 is CASTPREGTREQYF. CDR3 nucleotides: TGTGCCAGCACCCCCCGGGAGGGGACGCGGGAGCAGTACTTC.

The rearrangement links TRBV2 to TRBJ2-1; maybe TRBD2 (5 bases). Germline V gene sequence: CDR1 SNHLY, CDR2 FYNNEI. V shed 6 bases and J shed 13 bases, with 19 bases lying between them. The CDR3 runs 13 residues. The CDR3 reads CASSQEDFSRQFF. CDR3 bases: TGTGCCAGCAGCCAAGAGGACTTTAGCCGACAGTTCTTC.

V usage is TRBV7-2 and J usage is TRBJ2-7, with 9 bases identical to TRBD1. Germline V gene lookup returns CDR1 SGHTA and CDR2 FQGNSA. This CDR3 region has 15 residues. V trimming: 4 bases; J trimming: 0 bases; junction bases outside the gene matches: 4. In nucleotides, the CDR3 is TGTGCCAGCAGCTGGGACAGGGTGCTCTCCTACGAGCAGTACTTC. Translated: CASSWDRVLSYEQYF.

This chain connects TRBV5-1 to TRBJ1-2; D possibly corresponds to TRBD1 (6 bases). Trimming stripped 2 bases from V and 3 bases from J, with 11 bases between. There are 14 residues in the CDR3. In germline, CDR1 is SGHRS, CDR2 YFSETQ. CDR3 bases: TGCGCCAGCAGCTTTACAGGGAAGGACTATGGCTACACCTTC. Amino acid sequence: CASSFTGKDYGYTF. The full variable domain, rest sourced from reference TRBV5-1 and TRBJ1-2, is KAGVTQTPRYLIKTRGQQVTLSCSPISGHRSVSWYQQTPGQGLQFLFEYFSETQRNKGNFPGRFSGRQFSNSRSEMNVSTLELGDSALYLCASSFTGKDYGYTFGSGTRLTVV.

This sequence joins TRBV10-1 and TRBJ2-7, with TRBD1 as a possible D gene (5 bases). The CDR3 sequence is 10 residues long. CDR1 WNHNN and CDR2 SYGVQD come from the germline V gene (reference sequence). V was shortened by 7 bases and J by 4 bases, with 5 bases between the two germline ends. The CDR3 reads CASTGYEQYF. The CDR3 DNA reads TGCGCCAGCACAGGGTACGAGCAGTACTTC.

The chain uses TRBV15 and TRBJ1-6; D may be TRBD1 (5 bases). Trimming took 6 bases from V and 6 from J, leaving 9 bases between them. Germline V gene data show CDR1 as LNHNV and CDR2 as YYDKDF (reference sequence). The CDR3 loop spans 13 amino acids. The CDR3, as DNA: TGTGCCACCAGATCCAGGGTTAATTCACCCCTCCACTTT. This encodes CATRSRVNSPLHF.

The CDR3 DNA follows: TGTGCCAGCAGCCCCCGGGACAGGGGGTTTAACTATGGCTACACCTTC. Protein: CASSPRDRGFNYGYTF. J is TRBJ1-2 and V is TRBV14; 11 bases map to TRBD1. This CDR3 has 16 amino acids. Per the germline V gene, CDR1 is SGHDN and CDR2 is FVKESK. The ends lost 4 bases at V and 1 base at J; junction bases unmatched: 5.

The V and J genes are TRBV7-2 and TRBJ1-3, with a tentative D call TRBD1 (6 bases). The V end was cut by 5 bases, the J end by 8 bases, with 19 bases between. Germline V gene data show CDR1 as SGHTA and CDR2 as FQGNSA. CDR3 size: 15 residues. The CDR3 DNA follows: TGTGCCAGCAGCCGCCGACCAACAGGGTTGGACACCATATATTTT. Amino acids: CASSRRPTGLDTIYF.

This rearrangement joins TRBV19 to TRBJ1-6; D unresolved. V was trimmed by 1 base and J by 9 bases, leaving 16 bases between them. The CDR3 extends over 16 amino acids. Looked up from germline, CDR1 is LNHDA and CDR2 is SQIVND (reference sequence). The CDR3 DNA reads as TGTGCCAGTAGTATAGGGGGAGACTTTAATGGTTCACCCCTCCACTTT. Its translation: CASSIGGDFNGSPLHF.

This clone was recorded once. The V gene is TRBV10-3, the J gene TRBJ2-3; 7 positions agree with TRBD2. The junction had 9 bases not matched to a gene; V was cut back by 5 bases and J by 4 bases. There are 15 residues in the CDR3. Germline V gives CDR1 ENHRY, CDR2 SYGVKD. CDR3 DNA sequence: TGTGCCATCAGTTACCCGGGAGGTGTGGCAGATACGCAGTATTTT. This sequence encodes CAISYPGGVADTQYF.

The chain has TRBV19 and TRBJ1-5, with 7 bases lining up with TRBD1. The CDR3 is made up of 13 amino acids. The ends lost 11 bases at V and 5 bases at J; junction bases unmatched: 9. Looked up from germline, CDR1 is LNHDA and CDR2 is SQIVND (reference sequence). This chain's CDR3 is CASGHRGYQPQHF. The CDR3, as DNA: TGTGCCTCTGGTCACAGGGGATATCAGCCCCAGCATTTT.

The CDR3 nucleotides are TGTGCCAGCAGCAAAGAGCTCGGACTCTGCACCGGGGAGCTGTTTTTT. Protein: CASSKELGLCTGELFF. The chain uses TRBV21-1 and TRBJ2-2; the D call in the table, TRBD2, was not verified against the DNA. TRBV21-1 is listed as a pseudogene. The CDR3 is 16 amino acids.